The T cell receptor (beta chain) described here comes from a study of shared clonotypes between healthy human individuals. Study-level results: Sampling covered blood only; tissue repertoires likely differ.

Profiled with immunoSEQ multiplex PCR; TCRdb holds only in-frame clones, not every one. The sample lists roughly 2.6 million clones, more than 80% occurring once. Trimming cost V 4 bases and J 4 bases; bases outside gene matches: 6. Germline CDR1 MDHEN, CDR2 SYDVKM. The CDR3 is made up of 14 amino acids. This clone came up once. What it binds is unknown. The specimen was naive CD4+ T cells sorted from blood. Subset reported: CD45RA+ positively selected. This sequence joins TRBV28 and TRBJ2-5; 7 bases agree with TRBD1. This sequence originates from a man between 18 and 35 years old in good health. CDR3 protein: CASSSADRRETQYF. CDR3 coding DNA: TGTGCCAGCAGTTCCGCGGACAGGAGAGAGACCCAGTACTTC. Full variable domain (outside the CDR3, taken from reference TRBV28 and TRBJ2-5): DVKVTQSSRYLVKRTGEKVFLECVQDMDHENMFWYRQDPGLGLRLIYFSYDVKMKEKGDIPEGYSVSREKKERFSLILESASTNQTSMYLCASSSADRRETQYFGPGTRLLVL.